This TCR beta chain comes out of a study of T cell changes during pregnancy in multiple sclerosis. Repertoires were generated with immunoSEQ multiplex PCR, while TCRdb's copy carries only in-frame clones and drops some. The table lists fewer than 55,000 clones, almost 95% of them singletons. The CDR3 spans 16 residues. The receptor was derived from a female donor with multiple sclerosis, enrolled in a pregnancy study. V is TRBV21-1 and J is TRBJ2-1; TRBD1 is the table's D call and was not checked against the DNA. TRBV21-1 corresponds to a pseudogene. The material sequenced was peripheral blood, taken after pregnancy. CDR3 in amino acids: CRTGEQVMSSYNEQFF. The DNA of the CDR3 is TGTCGCACAGGGGAACAGGTCATGAGCTCCTACAATGAGCAGTTCTTC.